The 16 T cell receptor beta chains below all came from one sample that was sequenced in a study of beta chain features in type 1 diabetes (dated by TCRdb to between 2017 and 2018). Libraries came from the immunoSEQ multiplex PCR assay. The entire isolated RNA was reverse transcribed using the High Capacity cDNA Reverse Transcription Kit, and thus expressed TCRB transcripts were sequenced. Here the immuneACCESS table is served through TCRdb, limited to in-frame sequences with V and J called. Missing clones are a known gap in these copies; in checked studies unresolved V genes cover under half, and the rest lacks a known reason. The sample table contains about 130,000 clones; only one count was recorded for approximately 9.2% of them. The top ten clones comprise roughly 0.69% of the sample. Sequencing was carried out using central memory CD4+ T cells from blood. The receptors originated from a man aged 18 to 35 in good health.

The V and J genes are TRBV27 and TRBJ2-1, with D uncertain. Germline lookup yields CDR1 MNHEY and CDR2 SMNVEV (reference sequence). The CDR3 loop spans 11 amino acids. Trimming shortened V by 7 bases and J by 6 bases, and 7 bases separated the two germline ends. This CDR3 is CASNRLNEQFF. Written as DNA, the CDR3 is TGTGCCAGCAACCGACTCAATGAGCAGTTCTTC.

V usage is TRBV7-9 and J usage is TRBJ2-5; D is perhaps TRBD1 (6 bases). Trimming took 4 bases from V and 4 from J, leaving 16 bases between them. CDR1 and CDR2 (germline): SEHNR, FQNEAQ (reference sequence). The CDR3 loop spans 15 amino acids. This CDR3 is CASSYPGGGGETQYF. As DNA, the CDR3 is TGTGCCAGCAGCTACCCCGGTGGGGGCGGAGAGACCCAGTACTTC.

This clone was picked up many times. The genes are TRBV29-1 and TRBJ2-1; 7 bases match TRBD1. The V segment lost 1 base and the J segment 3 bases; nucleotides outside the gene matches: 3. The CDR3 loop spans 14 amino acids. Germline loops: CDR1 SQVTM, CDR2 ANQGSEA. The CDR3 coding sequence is TGCAGCGTTGAAGGACAGGGCCTCTACAATGAGCAGTTCTTC. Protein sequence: CSVEGQGLYNEQFF.

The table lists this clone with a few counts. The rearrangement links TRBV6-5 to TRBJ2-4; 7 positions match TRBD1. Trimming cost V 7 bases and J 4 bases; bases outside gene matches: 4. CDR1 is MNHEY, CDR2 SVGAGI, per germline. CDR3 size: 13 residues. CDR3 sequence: CASIETGKNIQYF. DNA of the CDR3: TGTGCCAGCATTGAGACAGGGAAAAACATTCAGTACTTC.

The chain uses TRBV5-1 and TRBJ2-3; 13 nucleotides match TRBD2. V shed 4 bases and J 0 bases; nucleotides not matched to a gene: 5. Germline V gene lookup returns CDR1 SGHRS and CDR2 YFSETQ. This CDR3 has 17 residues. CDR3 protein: CASSMGLAGSSTDTQYF. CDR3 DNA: TGCGCCAGCAGCATGGGACTAGCGGGGTCTAGCACAGATACGCAGTATTTT.

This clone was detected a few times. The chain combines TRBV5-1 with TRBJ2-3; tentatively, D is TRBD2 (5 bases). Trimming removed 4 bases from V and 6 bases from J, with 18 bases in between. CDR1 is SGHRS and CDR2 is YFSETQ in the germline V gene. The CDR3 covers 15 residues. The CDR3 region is CASSQAELVGDTQYF. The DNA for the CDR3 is TGCGCCAGCAGCCAAGCGGAACTCGTGGGGGATACGCAGTATTTT.

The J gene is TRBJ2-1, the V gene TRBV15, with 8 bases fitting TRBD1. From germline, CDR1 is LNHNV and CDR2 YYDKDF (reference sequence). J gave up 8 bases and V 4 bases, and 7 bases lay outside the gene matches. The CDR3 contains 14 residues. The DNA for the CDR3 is TGTGCCACCAGCATTGGACAGGGAAAAGATGAGCAGTTCTTC. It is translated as CATSIGQGKDEQFF.

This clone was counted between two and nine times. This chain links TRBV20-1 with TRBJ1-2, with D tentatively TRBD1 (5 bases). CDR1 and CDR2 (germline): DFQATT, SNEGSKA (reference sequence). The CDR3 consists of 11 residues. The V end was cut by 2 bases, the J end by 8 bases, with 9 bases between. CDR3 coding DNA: TGCAGTGCTAGACAGGGAACGGGCTACACCTTC. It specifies CSARQGTGYTF.

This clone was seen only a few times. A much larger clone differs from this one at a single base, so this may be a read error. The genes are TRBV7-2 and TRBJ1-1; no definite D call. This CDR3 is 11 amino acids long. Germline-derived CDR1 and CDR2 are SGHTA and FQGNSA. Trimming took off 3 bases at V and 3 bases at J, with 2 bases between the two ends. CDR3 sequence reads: CASSFDTEAFF. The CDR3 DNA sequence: TGTGCCAGCAGCTTCGACACTGAAGCTTTCTTT.

The CDR3 reads CASSLTPRGAYNEQFF. The CDR3 DNA sequence: TGTGCCAGCAGCTTAACCCCCAGGGGGGCCTACAATGAGCAGTTCTTC. The rearrangement joins TRBV7-3 to TRBJ2-1; a possible D gene is TRBD1 (7 bases). The CDR3 sequence is 16 residues long. Germline CDR1 SGHTA, CDR2 FQGTGA. Trimming removed 0 bases from V and 2 bases from J, with 11 bases in between.

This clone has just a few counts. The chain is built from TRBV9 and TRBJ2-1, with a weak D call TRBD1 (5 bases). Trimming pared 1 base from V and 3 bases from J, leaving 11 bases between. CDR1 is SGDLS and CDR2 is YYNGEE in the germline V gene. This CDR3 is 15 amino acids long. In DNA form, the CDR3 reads TGTGCCAGCAGCGTAACTGTCGGACACTACAATGAGCAGTTCTTC. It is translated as CASSVTVGHYNEQFF.

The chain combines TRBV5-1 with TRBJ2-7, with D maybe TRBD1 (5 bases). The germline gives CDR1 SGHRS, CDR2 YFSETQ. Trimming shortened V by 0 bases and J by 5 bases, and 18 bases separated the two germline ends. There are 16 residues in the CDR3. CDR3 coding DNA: TGCGCCAGCAGCTTGGCCCTAACAGGTACGGGTGACGAGCAGTACTTC. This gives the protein CASSLALTGTGDEQYF.

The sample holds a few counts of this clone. CDR3 bases: TGTGCCAGCACCCTAGACGGGACCGGGGAGCTGTTTTTT. Protein product: CASTLDGTGELFF. This chain joins TRBV6-5 and TRBJ2-2; D is uncertain. V shed 7 bases and J shed 5 bases, with 11 bases lying between them. Germline CDR1 is MNHEY and CDR2 is SVGAGI. The length of the CDR3 is 13 residues.

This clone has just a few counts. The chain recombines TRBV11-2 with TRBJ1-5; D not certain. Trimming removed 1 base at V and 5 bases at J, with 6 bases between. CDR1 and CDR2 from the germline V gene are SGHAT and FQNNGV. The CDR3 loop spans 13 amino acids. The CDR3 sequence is CASSLAGDQPQHF. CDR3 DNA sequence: TGTGCCAGCAGCTTAGCCGGGGATCAGCCCCAGCATTTT.

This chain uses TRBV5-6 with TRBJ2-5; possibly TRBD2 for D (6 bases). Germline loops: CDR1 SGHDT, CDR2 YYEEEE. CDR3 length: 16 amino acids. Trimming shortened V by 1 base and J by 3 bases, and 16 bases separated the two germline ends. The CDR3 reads CASSLTLIGSEETQYF. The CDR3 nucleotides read TGTGCCAGCAGCTTGACCCTAATCGGGAGCGAAGAGACCCAGTACTTC.

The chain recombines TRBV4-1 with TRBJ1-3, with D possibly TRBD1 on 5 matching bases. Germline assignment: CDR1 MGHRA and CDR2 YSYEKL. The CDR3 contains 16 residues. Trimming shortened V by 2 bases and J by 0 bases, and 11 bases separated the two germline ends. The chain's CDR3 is CASSQPWDYSGNTIYF. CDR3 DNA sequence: TGCGCCAGCAGCCAACCCTGGGACTACTCTGGAAACACCATATATTTT.